Listed below are T cell receptor beta chains from one sample, sequenced in a study of blood T cells in healthy people across ages. TCRdb reanalysed the 5' RACE reads using MiXCR and keeps one entry per CDR3 protein. The sample holds 1.5 million to 2 million distinct CDR3 sequences; approximately 28% are singletons and the top ten take over 7%. The sequenced material came from blood. Receptor source: a woman in her 30s in good health. The CDR3 runs from the conserved cysteine through the conserved F or W. The order of the fields is V gene, clone size, D gene, J gene, CDR3 protein, CDR3 DNA. D genes are given only for firm matches. Rows may omit the clone size; those that give it use once, few, many or a size class.

>TRBV20-1|once|.|TRBJ2-3
CSAAEADTQYF
TGCAGTGCTGCAGAAGCAGATACGCAGTATTTT
>TRBV7-9|many|.|TRBJ2-1
CASSLAAGRNEQFF
TGTGCCAGCAGCTTAGCGGCAGGCCGGAATGAGCAGTTCTTC
>TRBV12-3/TRBV12-4|.|.|TRBJ1-6
CASSSGNSPRHF
TGTGCCAGCAGTTCAGGGAATTCACCCCGCCACTTT
>TRBV10-2|few|.|TRBJ2-1
CASSEGRGRLNEQFF
TGCGCCAGCAGTGAAGGGCGGGGCCGGTTGAATGAGCAGTTCTTC
>TRBV6-2/TRBV6-3|many|TRBD1|TRBJ2-4
CASSSQTGGADIQYF
TGTGCCAGCAGTTCCCAAACAGGGGGCGCAGACATTCAGTACTTC
>TRBV18|.|.|TRBJ1-6
CATRPGPGDSPLHF
TGTGCCACCCGGCCTGGGCCCGGGGATTCACCCCTCCACTTT
>TRBV3-1|few|TRBD1|TRBJ1-5
CASSQAYGRGNNQPQHF
TGTGCCAGCAGCCAAGCGTATGGCAGGGGGAATAATCAGCCCCAGCATTTT
>TRBV2|.|TRBD1|TRBJ2-3
CASSTGTGLSTDTQYF
TGTGCCAGCAGTACCGGGACAGGCCTCAGCACAGATACGCAGTATTTT
>TRBV6-5|.|TRBD2|TRBJ2-7
CASSYWLGGGAYEQYF
TGTGCCAGCAGTTATTGGTTGGGCGGGGGAGCCTACGAGCAGTACTTC
>TRBV5-1|.|.|TRBJ1-4
CASSTGGTNEKLFF
TGCGCCAGCAGCACTGGGGGGACTAATGAAAAACTGTTTTTT
>TRBV2|few|TRBD1|TRBJ2-1
CASNNGQGALNEQFF
TGTGCCAGCAACAACGGACAGGGGGCCCTCAATGAGCAGTTCTTC
>TRBV3-1|few|.|TRBJ2-5
CASSLHGGDSGETQYF
TGTGCCAGCAGCCTTCACGGAGGGGACTCCGGGGAGACCCAGTACTTC
>TRBV7-2|many|.|TRBJ2-4
CASSFIVQGAKNIQYF
TGTGCCAGCAGCTTCATCGTACAGGGTGCCAAAAACATTCAGTACTTC
>TRBV9|.|TRBD2|TRBJ2-1
CASSVAMSGGASYNEQFF
TGTGCCAGCAGCGTAGCTATGAGCGGGGGGGCATCCTACAATGAGCAGTTCTTC
>TRBV5-6|few|.|TRBJ1-5
CASSLTRGTGYSNQPQHF
TGTGCCAGCAGCTTGACGCGGGGGACGGGCTATAGCAATCAGCCCCAGCATTTT
>TRBV20-1|few|TRBD1|TRBJ1-1
CSARGTGSAEAFF
TGCAGTGCTAGAGGGACAGGGAGCGCTGAAGCTTTCTTT
>TRBV3-1|.|.|TRBJ1-6
CASSQDAGISPLHF
TGTGCCAGCAGCCAAGACGCGGGAATCTCACCCCTCCACTTT
>TRBV4-2|few|.|TRBJ2-3
CASSQGVRADTQYF
TGTGCCAGCAGCCAAGGAGTACGAGCAGATACGCAGTATTTT
>TRBV15|many|.|TRBJ2-1
CATSRAAGRERNEQFF
TGTGCCACCAGCAGAGCGGCTGGTCGGGAGAGGAATGAGCAGTTCTTC
>TRBV4-3|few|.|TRBJ2-3
CASSQVPGTSTDTQYF
TGCGCCAGCAGCCAAGTTCCCGGAACTAGCACAGATACGCAGTATTTT
>TRBV5-1|once|.|TRBJ1-1
CASSLLGRKGTEAFF
TGCGCCAGCAGCTTGTTAGGGAGAAAGGGCACTGAAGCTTTCTTT
>TRBV5-1|few|.|TRBJ2-7
CAGSLSGFPYEQYF
TGCGCCGGCAGCTTGTCCGGTTTTCCCTACGAGCAGTACTTC
>TRBV10-1|once|TRBD2|TRBJ2-5
CASSDRTSGTPDTQYF
TGCGCCAGCAGTGATCGGACTAGCGGGACCCCGGATACCCAGTACTTC
>TRBV21-1|.|.|TRBJ2-7
CASGVRREQYF
TGTGCCAGCGGGGTAAGGCGGGAGCAGTACTTC